This T cell receptor beta chain was captured by sequencing in a study of blood T cell repertoires in COVID-19. Generated by immunoSEQ multiplex PCR, the TCRdb table keeps only in-frame clones and is missing some. The sample contains around 300,000 clones, around 90% of which appear only once. The V end was cut by 5 bases, the J end by 4 bases, with 15 bases between. This CDR3 comprises 15 residues. From germline, CDR1 is ENHRY and CDR2 SYGVKD. The sequencing input was peripheral blood. This TCR was sampled from a woman aged 40 to 55 who had recovered from COVID-19. The J gene is TRBJ2-1, the V gene TRBV10-3; perhaps TRBD2 as D (5 bases). The CDR3 is CAISSDPTGYNEQFF. Written as DNA, the CDR3 is TGTGCCATCAGTTCGGACCCTACGGGATACAATGAGCAGTTCTTC.